These 2 T cell receptor beta chains originate from one sample sequenced in a study of T cell responses to AZD1222 COVID-19 vaccine. Sequencing was performed with immunoSEQ multiplex PCR; in TCRdb, only in-frame clones are kept and a portion is missing. Among roughly 160,000 clones listed, just over 90% were seen once. The source material was peripheral blood, sampled 28 days after the second AZD1222 dose. Receptor source: an adult who received the AZD1222 COVID-19 vaccine.

This clone has just one count. The rearrangement links TRBV27 to TRBJ1-5, with D perhaps TRBD1 (6 bases). V shed 2 bases and J shed 3 bases, with 8 bases lying between them. Germline V gene sequence: CDR1 MNHEY, CDR2 SMNVEV (reference sequence). This CDR3 is 14 amino acids long. The CDR3 loop reads CASSLRGANQPQHF. In nucleotides, the CDR3 is TGTGCCAGCAGTTTAAGGGGGGCCAATCAGCCCCAGCATTTT.

V gene TRBV11-2 combines with J gene TRBJ1-4; D unclear. The CDR3 length is 12 residues. The V and J ends lost 2 bases and 14 bases respectively, with 12 bases between them. From germline, CDR1 is SGHAT and CDR2 FQNNGV. CDR3 coding DNA: TGTGCCAGCAGCTTAACCAGCGGACCGCTGTTTTTT. Encoded protein: CASSLTSGPLFF.